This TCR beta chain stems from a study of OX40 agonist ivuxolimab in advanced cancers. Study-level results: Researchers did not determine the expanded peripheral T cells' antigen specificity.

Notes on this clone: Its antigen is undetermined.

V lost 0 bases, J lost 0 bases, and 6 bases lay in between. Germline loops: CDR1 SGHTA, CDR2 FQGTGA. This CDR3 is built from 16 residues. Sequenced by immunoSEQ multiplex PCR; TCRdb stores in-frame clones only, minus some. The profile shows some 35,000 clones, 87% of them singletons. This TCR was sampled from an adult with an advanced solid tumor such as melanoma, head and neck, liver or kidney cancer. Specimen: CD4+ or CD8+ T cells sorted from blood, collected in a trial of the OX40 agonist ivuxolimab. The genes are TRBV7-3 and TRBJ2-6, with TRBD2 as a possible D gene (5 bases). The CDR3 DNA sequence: TGTGCCAGCAGCTTAACGGGGAGCTCTGGGGCCAACGTCCTGACTTTC. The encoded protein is CASSLTGSSGANVLTF.